The T cell receptor (beta chain) described here comes from a study of T cell responses to AZD1222 COVID-19 vaccine. Study as a whole: Both about-4-week and about-12-week second-dose recipients were combined. Study results and caveats: Donors skewed white British and female; clonal diversity was possibly underestimated. Unmutated variant regions are reportedly the target of nearly half of TCRs that are spike-specific.

Assay used: immunoSEQ multiplex PCR; TCRdb lists only in-frame clones, some missing. The sample includes approximately 70,000 clones, 80% to 90% of them seen just once. The CDR3 extends over 16 amino acids. In germline, CDR1 is SGDLS, CDR2 YYNGEE. The V gene end was trimmed by 3 bases and the J gene end by 2 bases; junction bases not matched to a gene: 8. In regard to this clone: Its antigen is still unknown.

This sequence was found in an adult in good health. The chain couples TRBV9 to TRBJ1-1; TRBD1 matches 9 bases. The sequencing used peripheral blood, collected on day 0 of AZD1222 vaccination. CDR3 in DNA: TGTGCCAGCAGCGCAAACCGGGACAGGGTAAACACTGAAGCTTTCTTT. It codes for CASSANRDRVNTEAFF. Complete variable domain (other parts from reference TRBV9 and TRBJ1-1): DSGVTQTPKHLITATGQRVTLRCSPRSGDLSVYWYQQSLDQGLQFLIQYYNGEERAKGNILERFSAQQFPDLHSELNLSSLELGDSALYFCASSANRDRVNTEAFFGQGTRLTVV.